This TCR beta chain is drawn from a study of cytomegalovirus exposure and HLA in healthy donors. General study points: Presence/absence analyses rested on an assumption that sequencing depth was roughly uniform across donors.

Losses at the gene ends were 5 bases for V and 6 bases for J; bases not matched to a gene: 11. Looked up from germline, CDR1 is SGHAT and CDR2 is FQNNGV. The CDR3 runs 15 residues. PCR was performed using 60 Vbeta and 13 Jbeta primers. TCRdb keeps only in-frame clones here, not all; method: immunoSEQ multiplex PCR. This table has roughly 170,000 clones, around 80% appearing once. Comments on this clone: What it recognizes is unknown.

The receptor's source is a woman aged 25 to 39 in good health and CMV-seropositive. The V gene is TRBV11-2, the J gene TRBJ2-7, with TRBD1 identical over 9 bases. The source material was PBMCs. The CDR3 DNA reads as TGTGCCAGCAGCCGAAACCGGGACAGGGTAACCGAGCAGTACTTC. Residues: CASSRNRDRVTEQYF. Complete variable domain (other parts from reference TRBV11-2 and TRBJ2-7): EAGVAQSPRYKIIEKRQSVAFWCNPISGHATLYWYQQILGQGPKLLIQFQNNGVVDDSQLPKDRFSAERLKGVDSTLKIQPAKLEDSAVYLCASSRNRDRVTEQYFGPGTRLTVT.